The rows below give T cell receptor beta chains drawn from one sample of a study of cytomegalovirus exposure and HLA in healthy donors. Generated by immunoSEQ multiplex PCR, the TCRdb table keeps only in-frame clones and is missing some. In the table there are 220,000 or so clones, around 83% of which are singletons. The sequencing input was PBMCs. All receptors derive from a woman aged 40 to 50 in good health and CMV-seronegative. Both conserved end residues are part of each CDR3. The order of the fields is CDR3 DNA, CDR3 protein, V gene, J gene, D gene, clone size. D genes are given only for firm matches. Only part of the rows carry a size: once, few, many, or a class if the clone is expanded.

TGTGCCAGCAGCGACAGGTTCAATCAGCCCCAGCATTTT,CASSDRFNQPQHF,TRBV27,TRBJ1-5,-,-
TGTGCCTGGAGTGTAAAGGACAGTCTCTATGGCTACACCTTC,CAWSVKDSLYGYTF,TRBV30,TRBJ1-2,-,-
TGTGCCAGTAGAGGTTCGGACAAGTACAATCAGCCCCAGCATTTT,CASRGSDKYNQPQHF,TRBV19,TRBJ1-5,-,-
TGTGCCAGCAGCTTAGACCAGGGCTGGATTGAAGCTTTCTTT,CASSLDQGWIEAFF,TRBV7-9,TRBJ1-1,-,-
TGTGCCAGCACGCAGGGGGCAGCTGGGGCCAACGTCCTGACTTTC,CASTQGAAGANVLTF,TRBV9,TRBJ2-6,TRBD1,once
TGCGCCAGCAGTGAGTCGAAAAATAGTTTCTACGAGCAGTACTTC,CASSESKNSFYEQYF,TRBV10-1,TRBJ2-7,-,-
TGTGCCTGGAGTGTAGTAGGGGGCGACGGCTACACCTTC,CAWSVVGGDGYTF,TRBV30,TRBJ1-2,TRBD1,-
TGTGCCAGTAGTATAGCCCCGAGCTACGAGCAGTACTTC,CASSIAPSYEQYF,TRBV19,TRBJ2-7,-,many
TGCGCCAGCAGTCCACGGGACGGGGGGTGGGACGAGCAGTACTTC,CASSPRDGGWDEQYF,TRBV10-1,TRBJ2-7,TRBD2,-
TGCAGTGCTCCCAAGCGCTACGAGCAGTTCTTC,CSAPKRYEQFF,TRBV20-1,TRBJ2-1,-,-
TGTGCCTGGAGTGTACAGCGGGGAAGCAATGAAAAACTGTTTTTT,CAWSVQRGSNEKLFF,TRBV30,TRBJ1-4,-,-
TGTGCCAGCAGCCCCGCAGGAGGCAGGAACACTGAAGCTTTCTTT,CASSPAGGRNTEAFF,TRBV28,TRBJ1-1,-,-
TGTGCCAGCAGCTTAGGGGCAGGGATCGACGAGCAGTACTTC,CASSLGAGIDEQYF,TRBV7-9,TRBJ2-7,-,-
TGCGCCAGCAGCGGGACAGGGCCCGAGCAGTACTTC,CASSGTGPEQYF,TRBV5-1,TRBJ2-7,TRBD1,-
TGTGCCAGTAGTATCCGGGGTCAGTATGGCTACACCTTC,CASSIRGQYGYTF,TRBV19,TRBJ1-2,-,once
TGTGCCAGCAGTTTGAAGGGGCTGCCCTACGAGCAGTACTTC,CASSLKGLPYEQYF,TRBV27,TRBJ2-7,-,-
TGTGCCAGCAGCCAGATTGGAGCCGCTGGTGAGCAGTTCTTC,CASSQIGAAGEQFF,TRBV7-2,TRBJ2-1,-,-
TGTGCCAGCAGTTTGACGGGACTCAACACCGGGGAGCTGTTTTTT,CASSLTGLNTGELFF,TRBV28,TRBJ2-2,-,-
TGTGCCAGCAGTTACCGACAGGGAGAGAGCTCTGGGGCCAACGTCCTGACTTTC,CASSYRQGESSGANVLTF,TRBV27,TRBJ2-6,TRBD1,-
TGTGCCAGCAGCACCTGGGGCGGAAACACCATATATTTT,CASSTWGGNTIYF,TRBV5-4,TRBJ1-3,-,-
TGCGCCAGCCCGTCGAGGGAAGCCTACGAGCAGTACTTC,CASPSREAYEQYF,TRBV5-1,TRBJ2-7,-,-
TGCGCCAGCAACCCGGGACAGGGGGCGCCCGAGCAGTACTTC,CASNPGQGAPEQYF,TRBV5-1,TRBJ2-7,TRBD1,-
TGTGCCAGCCTCTTACCCAACTGGGGCTACACCTTC,CASLLPNWGYTF,TRBV28,TRBJ1-2,-,-
TGTGCCAGTAGTACCCCACTTGTTCTTTATCAGCCCCAGCATTTT,CASSTPLVLYQPQHF,TRBV19,TRBJ1-5,-,-
TGTGCCAGCAGTGTAAGGGGAAGGGTCTATGGCTACACCTTC,CASSVRGRVYGYTF,TRBV6-4,TRBJ1-2,-,-
TGTGCCAGCAGCCACACGAACAAATACGAGCAGTACTTC,CASSHTNKYEQYF,TRBV25-1,TRBJ2-7,-,-
TGTGCCAGCAGCTTACGTGGACTAGCCTCCTACGAGCAGTACTTC,CASSLRGLASYEQYF,TRBV13,TRBJ2-7,TRBD2,-
TGTGCCAGCAGCCAAGATAGTAGCGTTACAGCCTACGAGCAGTACTTC,CASSQDSSVTAYEQYF,TRBV4-2,TRBJ2-7,-,-
TGTGCCAGCGGCTTACAGGGGGTATACACTGAAGCTTTCTTT,CASGLQGVYTEAFF,TRBV27,TRBJ1-1,TRBD1,-
TGCGCCAGCAGCACTGGCGAGGCTTTACTCCATGAGCAGTTCTTC,CASSTGEALLHEQFF,TRBV5-1,TRBJ2-1,-,-
TGTGCCAGTTTGGGAGGCCCAAGGGGAGAGCAGTACTTC,CASLGGPRGEQYF,TRBV19,TRBJ2-7,-,-
TGCGCCAGCAGCTCGGGACAGGTGAACACTGAAGCTTTCTTT,CASSSGQVNTEAFF,TRBV5-1,TRBJ1-1,TRBD1,-
TGTGCCAGTAGTCTGTCCAGGGTATTGACCGGGGAGCTGTTTTTT,CASSLSRVLTGELFF,TRBV19,TRBJ2-2,-,-
TGTGCCAGTAGGATAGCGGGAGGGCCCTCTGCCGAGCAGTACTTC,CASRIAGGPSAEQYF,TRBV19,TRBJ2-7,TRBD2,once
TGTGCCAGCAGTTTATACCGGGACACATGTGGTGAGCAGTTCTTC,CASSLYRDTCGEQFF,TRBV28,TRBJ2-1,-,-
TGTGCCAGCTCACCTTCGCGGGGGGCTGAAGCTTTCTTT,CASSPSRGAEAFF,TRBV18,TRBJ1-1,-,-
TGTGCCTGGAGTGTAGGGACAGGGGGAGAGCAGTACTTC,CAWSVGTGGEQYF,TRBV30,TRBJ2-7,TRBD1,-
TGCGCCAGCAGCTCCCTAGCGCCCCGCACAGATACGCAGTATTTT,CASSSLAPRTDTQYF,TRBV5-1,TRBJ2-3,-,few
TGTGCCAGCAGCTTAGCGTGGAACACAGGGGGTTACAATGAGCAGTTCTTC,CASSLAWNTGGYNEQFF,TRBV7-2,TRBJ2-1,TRBD1,-
TGTGCCAGCATCAGGGGGACTCTTGGAAACACCATATATTTT,CASIRGTLGNTIYF,TRBV7-9,TRBJ1-3,TRBD1,-
TGTGATTTTGATGACGGGACAGGGATCCCCGGGGAGCTGTTTTTT,CDFDDGTGIPGELFF,TRBV19,TRBJ2-2,TRBD1,-
TGTGCCAGCAGCTCTATAGGGCTAGCGGTACAGTACTTC,CASSSIGLAVQYF,TRBV7-2,TRBJ2-7,TRBD2,-
TGTGCCAGCAGTTTATATTGGGGGGGAGCAAATCAGCCCCAGCATTTT,CASSLYWGGANQPQHF,TRBV27,TRBJ1-5,-,-
TGTGCCACCCGGGGCAGGGGCGACTACGAGCAGTACTTC,CATRGRGDYEQYF,TRBV27,TRBJ2-7,-,-
TGTGCCAGCTCACCAGCGGCCGCTCGGGTCGGCAATCAGCCCCAGCATTTT,CASSPAAARVGNQPQHF,TRBV18,TRBJ1-5,-,once
TGTGCCAGCAGGTCGCTGAAGAGCTCCTACGAGCAGTACTTC,CASRSLKSSYEQYF,TRBV27,TRBJ2-7,-,-
TGTGCCATCGATCGGTTCGGGGGCAATCAGCCCCAGCATTTT,CAIDRFGGNQPQHF,TRBV10-3,TRBJ1-5,-,-
TGTGCCAGCAGCTTAGGGACTAGCGGGACAGTAAATACGCAGTATTTT,CASSLGTSGTVNTQYF,TRBV7-6,TRBJ2-3,TRBD2,-
TGTGCCAGCAGTTTCGGGGAAAGTCAGCCCCAGCATTTT,CASSFGESQPQHF,TRBV27,TRBJ1-5,-,-
TGTGCCAGCAGTTCAGGAGTGAGGGAAAGCGAGCAGTACTTC,CASSSGVRESEQYF,TRBV27,TRBJ2-7,-,-
TGTGCCAGCAGTTTAGGTCCGGGAGTCTACGAGCAGTACTTC,CASSLGPGVYEQYF,TRBV27,TRBJ2-7,-,once
TGTGCCAGCAGCTTAAGTATAATCGGGCGGGAGGTATCAGATACGCAGTATTTT,CASSLSIIGREVSDTQYF,TRBV7-9,TRBJ2-3,TRBD2,-
TGTGCCAGCAGCGTAGCTTGGGGACACTCGAACACCGGGGAGCTGTTTTTT,CASSVAWGHSNTGELFF,TRBV9,TRBJ2-2,-,-
TGTGCCAGCAGCTTGGGTGGCGGATCCTACGAGCAGTACTTC,CASSLGGGSYEQYF,TRBV5-4,TRBJ2-7,-,-
TGTGCCAGCAGTACGGGGACTAGCGGGAGGTATGAGCAGTTCTTC,CASSTGTSGRYEQFF,TRBV6-1,TRBJ2-1,TRBD2,-
TGTGCCAGCAGTTACTCATCCGGGGGTGACTATGGCTACACCTTC,CASSYSSGGDYGYTF,TRBV6-5,TRBJ1-2,-,-
TGCAGCGTCCGCGGGACTAGCGGGAGTACCGGGGAGCTGTTTTTT,CSVRGTSGSTGELFF,TRBV29-1,TRBJ2-2,TRBD2,-
TGTGCCAGTAGGGATGCCGGGACAGCCTTAGCACAGCCCCAGCATTTT,CASRDAGTALAQPQHF,TRBV19,TRBJ1-5,TRBD1,-
TGTGCCACCGCTCTAGCAAGCACAGATACGCAGTATTTT,CATALASTDTQYF,TRBV15,TRBJ2-3,-,-